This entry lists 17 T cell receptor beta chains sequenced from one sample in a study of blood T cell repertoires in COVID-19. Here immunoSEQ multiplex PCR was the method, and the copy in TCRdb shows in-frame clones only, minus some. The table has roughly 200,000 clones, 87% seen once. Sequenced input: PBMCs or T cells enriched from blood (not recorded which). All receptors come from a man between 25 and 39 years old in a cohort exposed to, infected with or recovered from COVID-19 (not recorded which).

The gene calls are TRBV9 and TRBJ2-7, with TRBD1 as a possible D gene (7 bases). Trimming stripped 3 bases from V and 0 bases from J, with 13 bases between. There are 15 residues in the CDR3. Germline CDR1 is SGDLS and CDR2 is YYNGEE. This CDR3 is CASSAGDRVSYEQYF. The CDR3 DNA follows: TGTGCCAGCAGCGCGGGGGACAGAGTCTCCTACGAGCAGTACTTC. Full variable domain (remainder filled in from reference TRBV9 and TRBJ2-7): DSGVTQTPKHLITATGQRVTLRCSPRSGDLSVYWYQQSLDQGLQFLIQYYNGEERAKGNILERFSAQQFPDLHSELNLSSLELGDSALYFCASSAGDRVSYEQYFGPGTRLTVT.

The CDR3, as DNA: TGTGCCGCCACGGACAGGGGGGATTCACCCCTCCACTTT. Translation gives CAATDRGDSPLHF. This chain connects TRBV19 to TRBJ1-6; 10 bases match TRBD1. V gave up 11 bases and J gave up 8 bases; unmatched junction bases: 6. Germline CDR1 reads LNHDA; CDR2 reads SQIVND (reference sequence). The CDR3 has 13 amino acids.

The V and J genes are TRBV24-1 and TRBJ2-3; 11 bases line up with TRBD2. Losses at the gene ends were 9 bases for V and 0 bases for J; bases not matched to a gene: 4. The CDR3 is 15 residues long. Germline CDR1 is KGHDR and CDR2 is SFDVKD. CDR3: CATSTSGTSTDTQYF. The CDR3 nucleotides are TGTGCCACCTCGACTAGCGGGACGAGCACAGATACGCAGTATTTT.

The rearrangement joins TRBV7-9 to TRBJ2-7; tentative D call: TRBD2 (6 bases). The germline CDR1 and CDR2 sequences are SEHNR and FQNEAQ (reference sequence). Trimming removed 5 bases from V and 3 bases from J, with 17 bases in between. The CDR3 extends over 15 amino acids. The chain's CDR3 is CASSTTGTGDYEQYF. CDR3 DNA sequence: TGTGCCAGCAGCACGACCGGGACGGGAGACTACGAGCAGTACTTC. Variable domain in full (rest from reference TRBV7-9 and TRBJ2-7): DTGVSQNPRHKITKRGQNVTFRCDPISEHNRLYWYRQTLGQGPEFLTYFQNEAQLEKSRLLSDRFSAERPKGSFSTLEIQRTEQGDSAMYLCASSTTGTGDYEQYFGPGTRLTVT.

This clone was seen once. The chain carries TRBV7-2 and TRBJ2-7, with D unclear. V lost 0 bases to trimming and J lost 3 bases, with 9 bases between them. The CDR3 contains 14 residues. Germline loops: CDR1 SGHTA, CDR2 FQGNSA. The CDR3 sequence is CASSLAPVYYEQYF. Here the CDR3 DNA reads TGTGCCAGCAGCTTAGCCCCGGTCTACTACGAGCAGTACTTC. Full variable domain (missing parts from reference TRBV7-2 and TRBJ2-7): GAGVSQSPSNKVTEKGKDVELRCDPISGHTALYWYRQSLGQGLEFLIYFQGNSAPDKSGLPSDRFSAERTGGSVSTLTIQRTQQEDSAVYLCASSLAPVYYEQYFGPGTRLTVT.

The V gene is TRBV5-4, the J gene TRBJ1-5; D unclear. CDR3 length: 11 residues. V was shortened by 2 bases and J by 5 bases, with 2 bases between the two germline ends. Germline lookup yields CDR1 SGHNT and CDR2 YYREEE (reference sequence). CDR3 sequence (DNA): TGTGCCAGCAGCTTCTATCAGCCCCAGCATTTT. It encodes CASSFYQPQHF.

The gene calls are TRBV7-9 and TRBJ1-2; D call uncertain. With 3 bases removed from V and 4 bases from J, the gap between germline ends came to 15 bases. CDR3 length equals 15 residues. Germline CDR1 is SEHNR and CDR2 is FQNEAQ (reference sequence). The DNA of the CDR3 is TGTGCCAGCAGCTTCAGTGGGGAGACTGGCTATGGCTACACCTTC. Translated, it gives CASSFSGETGYGYTF.

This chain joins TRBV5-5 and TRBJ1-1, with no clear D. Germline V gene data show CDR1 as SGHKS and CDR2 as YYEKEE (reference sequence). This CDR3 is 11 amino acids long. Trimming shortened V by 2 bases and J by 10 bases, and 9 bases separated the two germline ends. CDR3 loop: CASSFSRGAFF. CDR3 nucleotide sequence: TGTGCCAGCAGCTTTTCGAGAGGAGCTTTCTTT.

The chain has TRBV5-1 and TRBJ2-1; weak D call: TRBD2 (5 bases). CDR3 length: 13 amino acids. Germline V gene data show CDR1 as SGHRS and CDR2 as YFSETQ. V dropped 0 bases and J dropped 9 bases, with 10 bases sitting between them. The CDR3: CASSLVRESEQFF. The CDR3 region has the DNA TGCGCCAGCAGCTTGGTTCGGGAAAGTGAGCAGTTCTTC.

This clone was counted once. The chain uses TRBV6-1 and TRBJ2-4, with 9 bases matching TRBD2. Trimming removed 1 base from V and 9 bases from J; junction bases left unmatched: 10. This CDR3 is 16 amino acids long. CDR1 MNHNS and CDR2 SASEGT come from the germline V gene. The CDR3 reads CASSEGVYGTSFIQYF. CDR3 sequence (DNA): TGTGCCAGCAGTGAAGGTGTCTATGGGACTAGCTTCATTCAGTACTTC.

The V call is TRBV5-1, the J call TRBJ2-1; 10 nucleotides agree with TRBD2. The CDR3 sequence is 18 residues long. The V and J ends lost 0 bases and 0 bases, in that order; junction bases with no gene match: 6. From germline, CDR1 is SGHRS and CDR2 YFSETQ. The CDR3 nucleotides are TGCGCCAGCAGCTTGGACCGGACTAGCGGAGGCTCCTACAATGAGCAGTTCTTC. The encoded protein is CASSLDRTSGGSYNEQFF.

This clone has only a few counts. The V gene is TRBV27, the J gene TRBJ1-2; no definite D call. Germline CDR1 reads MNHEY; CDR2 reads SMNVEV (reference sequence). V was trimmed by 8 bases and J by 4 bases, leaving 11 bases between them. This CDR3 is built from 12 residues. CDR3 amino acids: CASSARGYGYTF. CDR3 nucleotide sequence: TGTGCCAGCTCAGCCCGGGGCTATGGCTACACCTTC.

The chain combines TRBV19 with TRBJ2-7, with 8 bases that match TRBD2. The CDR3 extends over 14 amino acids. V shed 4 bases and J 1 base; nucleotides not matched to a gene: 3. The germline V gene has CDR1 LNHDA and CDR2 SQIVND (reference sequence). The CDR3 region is CASSTSGYSYEQYF. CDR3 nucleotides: TGTGCCAGTAGTACTAGCGGGTATTCCTACGAGCAGTACTTC.

The chain's CDR3 is CASSLLGVADTEAFF. The CDR3 DNA reads as TGCGCCAGCAGCCTCCTGGGGGTAGCGGACACTGAAGCTTTCTTT. This chain links TRBV5-1 with TRBJ1-1; the D gene is possibly TRBD1 (5 bases). V was pared by 4 bases and J by 3 bases, with 16 bases between. CDR3 length: 15 residues. Germline values: CDR1 SGHRS, CDR2 YFSETQ.

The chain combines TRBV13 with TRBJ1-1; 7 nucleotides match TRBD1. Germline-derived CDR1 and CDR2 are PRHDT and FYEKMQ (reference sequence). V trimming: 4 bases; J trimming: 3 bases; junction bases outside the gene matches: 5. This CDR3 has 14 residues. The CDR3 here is CASSSDRVDTEAFF. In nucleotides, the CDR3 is TGTGCCAGCAGCTCCGACAGGGTTGACACTGAAGCTTTCTTT.

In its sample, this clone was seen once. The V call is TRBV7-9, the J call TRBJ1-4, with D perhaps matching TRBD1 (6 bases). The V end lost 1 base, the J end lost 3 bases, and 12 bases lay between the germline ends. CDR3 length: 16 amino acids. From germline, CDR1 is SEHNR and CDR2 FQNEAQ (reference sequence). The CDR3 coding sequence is TGTGCCAGCAGCTTAGACCCACAGGGATCTAATGAAAAACTGTTTTTT. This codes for CASSLDPQGSNEKLFF. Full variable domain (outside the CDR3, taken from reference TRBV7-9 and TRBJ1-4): DTGVSQNPRHKITKRGQNVTFRCDPISEHNRLYWYRQTLGQGPEFLTYFQNEAQLEKSRLLSDRFSAERPKGSFSTLEIQRTEQGDSAMYLCASSLDPQGSNEKLFFGSGTQLSVL.

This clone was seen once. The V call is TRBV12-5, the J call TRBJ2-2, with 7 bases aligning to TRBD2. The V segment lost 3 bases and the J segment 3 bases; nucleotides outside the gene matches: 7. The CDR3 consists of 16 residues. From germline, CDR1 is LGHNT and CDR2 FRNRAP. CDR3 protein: CASGFSAGEDTGELFF. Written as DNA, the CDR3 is TGTGCTAGTGGTTTTTCGGCGGGAGAAGACACCGGGGAGCTGTTTTTT.